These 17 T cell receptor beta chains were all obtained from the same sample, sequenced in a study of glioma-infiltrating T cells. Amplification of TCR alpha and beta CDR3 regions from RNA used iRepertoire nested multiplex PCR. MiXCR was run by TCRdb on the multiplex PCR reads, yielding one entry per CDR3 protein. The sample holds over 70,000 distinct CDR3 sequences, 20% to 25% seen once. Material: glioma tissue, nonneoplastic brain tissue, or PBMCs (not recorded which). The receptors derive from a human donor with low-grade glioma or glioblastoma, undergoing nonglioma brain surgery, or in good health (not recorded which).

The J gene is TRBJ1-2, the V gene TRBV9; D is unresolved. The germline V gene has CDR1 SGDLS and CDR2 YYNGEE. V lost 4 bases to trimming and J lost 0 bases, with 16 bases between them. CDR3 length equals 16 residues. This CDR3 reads CASSPETARPNYGYTF. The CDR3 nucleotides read TGTGCCAGCAGCCCCGAGACCGCAAGACCTAACTATGGCTACACCTTC.

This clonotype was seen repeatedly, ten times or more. For the CDR3, the DNA is TGTGCCAGCAGCCCCATAGCTATGTACTCCTACAATGAGCAGTTCTTC. This sequence encodes CASSPIAMYSYNEQFF. This sequence joins TRBV7-8 and TRBJ2-1; D is unresolved. Trimming cost V 5 bases and J 0 bases, with 14 bases left between them. The CDR3 has 16 amino acids. The V gene's germline CDR1 is SGHVS and CDR2 FQNEAQ.

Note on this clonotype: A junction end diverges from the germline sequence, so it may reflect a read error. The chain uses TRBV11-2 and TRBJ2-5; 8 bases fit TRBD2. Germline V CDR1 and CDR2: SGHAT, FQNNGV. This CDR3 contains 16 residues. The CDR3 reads CASNLEGLVNQETQYF. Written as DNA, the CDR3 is TGTGCCAGCAACTTAGAGGGACTAGTTAATCAAGAGACCCAGTACTTC.

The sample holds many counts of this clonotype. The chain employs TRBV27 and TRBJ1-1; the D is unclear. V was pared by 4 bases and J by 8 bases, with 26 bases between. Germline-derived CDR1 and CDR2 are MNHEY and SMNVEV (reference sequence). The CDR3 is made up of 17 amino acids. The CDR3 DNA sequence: TGTGCCAGCAGTTCGGGGATAGGGAGGAGGATTCTTGGGGAAGCTTTCTTT. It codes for CASSSGIGRRILGEAFF.

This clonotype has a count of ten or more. CDR3 nucleotides: TGCAGTGCTAGAGGAAACGGACAGGGTAATAGTGACGAGCAGTACTTC. Translating gives CSARGNGQGNSDEQYF. The chain has TRBV20-1 and TRBJ2-7; 8 bases match TRBD1. The germline gives CDR1 DFQATT, CDR2 SNEGSKA (reference sequence). With V trimmed by 1 base and J by 5 bases, 13 bases remained unmatched. The CDR3 loop spans 16 amino acids.

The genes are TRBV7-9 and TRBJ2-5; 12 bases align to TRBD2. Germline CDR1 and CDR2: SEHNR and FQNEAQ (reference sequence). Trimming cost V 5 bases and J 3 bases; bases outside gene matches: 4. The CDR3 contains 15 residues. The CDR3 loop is CASSIRTSGKETQYF. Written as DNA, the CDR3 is TGTGCCAGCAGCATCCGGACTAGCGGGAAAGAGACCCAGTACTTC.

CDR3 DNA sequence: TGCAGTGCTAGAGCGGGGACTAGCGGGAGGGCCTGGGATACGCAGTATTTT. Its translation is CSARAGTSGRAWDTQYF. The chain joins TRBV20-1 to TRBJ2-3; TRBD2 matches 16 bases. Germline CDR1 reads DFQATT; CDR2 reads SNEGSKA (reference sequence). There are 17 residues in the CDR3. V was pared by 1 base and J by 6 bases, with 7 bases of the junction left unmatched.

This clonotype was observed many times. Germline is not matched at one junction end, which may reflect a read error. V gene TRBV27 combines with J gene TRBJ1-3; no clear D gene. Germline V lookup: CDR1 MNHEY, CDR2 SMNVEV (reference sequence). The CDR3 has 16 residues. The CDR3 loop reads CASSLNPPPSANTIYF. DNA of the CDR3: TGTGCCAGCAGTCTCAACCCCCCGCCTTCTGCAAACACCATATATTTT.

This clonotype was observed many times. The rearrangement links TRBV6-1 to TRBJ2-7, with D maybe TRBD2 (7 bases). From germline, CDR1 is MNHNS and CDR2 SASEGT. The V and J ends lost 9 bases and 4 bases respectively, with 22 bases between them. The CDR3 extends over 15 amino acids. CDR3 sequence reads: CASRRGQGPQYEQYF. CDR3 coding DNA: TGTGCCAGTCGGCGGGGGCAGGGGCCTCAATACGAGCAGTACTTC.

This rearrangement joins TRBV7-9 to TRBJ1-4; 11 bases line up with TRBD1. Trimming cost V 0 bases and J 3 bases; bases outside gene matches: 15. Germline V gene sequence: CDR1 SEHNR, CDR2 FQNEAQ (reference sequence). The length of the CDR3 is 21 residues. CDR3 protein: CASSLARTGGRRWVSNEKLFF. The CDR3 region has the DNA TGTGCCAGCAGCTTAGCGAGGACAGGGGGCCGACGATGGGTCTCTAATGAAAAACTGTTTTTT.

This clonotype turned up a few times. The CDR3 protein is CASSLQRLNTEAFF. In DNA form, the CDR3 reads TGTGCCAGCAGCTTGCAAAGGCTAAACACTGAAGCTTTCTTT. V is TRBV5-5 and J is TRBJ1-1; D unclear. The germline CDR1 and CDR2 sequences are SGHKS and YYEKEE (reference sequence). Deletions cut 1 base from V and 2 bases from J, with 9 bases between. The CDR3 has 14 amino acids. The variable domain in full, with the rest retrieved from reference TRBV5-5 and TRBJ1-1, is DAGVTQSPTHLIKTRGQQVTLRCSPISGHKSVSWYQQVLGQGPQFIFQYYEKEERGRGNFPDRFSARQFPNYSSELNVNALLLGDSALYLCASSLQRLNTEAFFGQGTRLTVV.

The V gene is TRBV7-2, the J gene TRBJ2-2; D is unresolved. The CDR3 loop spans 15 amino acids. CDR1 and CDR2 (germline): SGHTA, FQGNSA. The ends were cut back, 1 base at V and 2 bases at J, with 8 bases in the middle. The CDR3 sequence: CASSLVDGNTGELFF. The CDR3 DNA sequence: TGTGCCAGCAGCTTAGTGGACGGTAACACCGGGGAGCTGTTTTTT.

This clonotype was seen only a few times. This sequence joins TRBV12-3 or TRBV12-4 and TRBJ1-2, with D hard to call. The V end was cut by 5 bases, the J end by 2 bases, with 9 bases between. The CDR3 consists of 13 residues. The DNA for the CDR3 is TGTGCCAGCAGTCGAAGACGGAACTATGGCTACACCTTC. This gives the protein CASSRRRNYGYTF.

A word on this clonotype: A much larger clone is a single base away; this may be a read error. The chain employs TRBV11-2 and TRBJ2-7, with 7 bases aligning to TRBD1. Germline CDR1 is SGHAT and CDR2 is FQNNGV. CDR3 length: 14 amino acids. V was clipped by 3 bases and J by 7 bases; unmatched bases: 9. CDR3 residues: CASSFSQGVKEQYF. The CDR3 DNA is TGTGCCAGCAGCTTCAGCCAGGGGGTGAAGGAGCAGTACTTC.

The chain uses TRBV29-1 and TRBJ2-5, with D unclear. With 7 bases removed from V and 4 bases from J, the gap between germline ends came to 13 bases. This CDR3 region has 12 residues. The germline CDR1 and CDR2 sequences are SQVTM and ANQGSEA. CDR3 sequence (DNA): TGCAGCGCCCTCGAGAGGAGAGAGACCCAGTACTTC. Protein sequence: CSALERRETQYF. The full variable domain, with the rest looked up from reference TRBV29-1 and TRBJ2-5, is SAVISQKPSRDICQRGTSLTIQCQVDSQVTMMFWYRQQPGQSLTLIATANQGSEATYESGFVIDKFPISRPNLTFSTLTVSNMSPEDSSIYLCSALERRETQYFGPGTRLLVL.

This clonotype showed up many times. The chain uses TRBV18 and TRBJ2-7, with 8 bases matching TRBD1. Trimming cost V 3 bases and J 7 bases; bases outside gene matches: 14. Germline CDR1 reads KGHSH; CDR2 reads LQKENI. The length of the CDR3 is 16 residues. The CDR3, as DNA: TGTGCCAGCTCACCCGACAGGGGAAGAACTGGTCGAGAGCAGTACTTC. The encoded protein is CASSPDRGRTGREQYF.

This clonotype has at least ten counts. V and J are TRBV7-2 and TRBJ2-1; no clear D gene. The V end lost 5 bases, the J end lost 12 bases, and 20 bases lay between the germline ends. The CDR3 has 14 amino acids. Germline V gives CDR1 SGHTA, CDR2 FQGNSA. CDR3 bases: TGTGCCAGCAGCCCCAGAGCGTCGAATGATTGGCAGTTCTTC. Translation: CASSPRASNDWQFF.